This is a list of T cell receptor beta chains from one sample in a study of blood T cell repertoires in COVID-19. Only in-frame clones appear in the TCRdb table, and some are missing; sequencing was by immunoSEQ multiplex PCR. The data contain around 210,000 clones, 85% of them singletons. The sequencing sample was made of peripheral blood. All receptors come from a man aged 50-60 years with COVID-19, enrolled during active disease. Each CDR3 is given with its conserved first and last residue. Fields, in order: CDR3 length, V gene, J gene, clone size, D gene, CDR3 protein, CDR3 DNA. A D gene is named only where the DNA matches it firmly. Expanded clones get a size class; other rows say once, few or many, or leave the size out.

cdr3_length: 15; v_call: TRBV6-5; j_call: TRBJ2-4; clone_size: .; d_call: .; cdr3_aa: CASSFVGGSGNIQYF; cdr3_nt: TGTGCCAGCAGCTTCGTCGGGGGATCGGGAAACATTCAGTACTTC
cdr3_length: 15; v_call: TRBV6-2/TRBV6-3; j_call: TRBJ2-7; clone_size: .; d_call: .; cdr3_aa: CASSYLGQRHYEQYF; cdr3_nt: TGTGCCAGCAGTTACCTAGGACAGAGACACTACGAGCAGTACTTC
cdr3_length: 16; v_call: TRBV24-1; j_call: TRBJ2-1; clone_size: .; d_call: .; cdr3_aa: CATSTSGTSSYNEQFF; cdr3_nt: TGTGCCACCAGTACCTCCGGGACAAGCTCCTACAATGAGCAGTTCTTC
cdr3_length: 15; v_call: TRBV4-3; j_call: TRBJ1-6; clone_size: .; d_call: .; cdr3_aa: CASSQDPTGDSPLHF; cdr3_nt: TGCGCCAGCAGCCAAGATCCGACCGGGGATTCACCCCTCCACTTT
cdr3_length: 14; v_call: TRBV11-3; j_call: TRBJ2-4; clone_size: few; d_call: TRBD1; cdr3_aa: CASSDDRGSDIQYF; cdr3_nt: TGTGCCAGCAGCGACGACAGGGGTTCCGACATTCAGTACTTC
cdr3_length: 15; v_call: TRBV7-2; j_call: TRBJ1-4; clone_size: .; d_call: .; cdr3_aa: CASSLAQTTNEKLFF; cdr3_nt: TGTGCCAGCAGCTTAGCCCAGACAACTAATGAAAAACTGTTTTTT
cdr3_length: 15; v_call: TRBV7-6; j_call: TRBJ2-7; clone_size: .; d_call: TRBD1; cdr3_aa: CASSQHRDRVDEQYF; cdr3_nt: TGTGCCAGCAGCCAGCACCGGGACAGGGTTGACGAGCAGTACTTC
cdr3_length: 13; v_call: TRBV27; j_call: TRBJ2-7; clone_size: once; d_call: .; cdr3_aa: CASSLAGAYEQYF; cdr3_nt: TGTGCCAGCAGTTTAGCAGGGGCGTACGAGCAGTACTTC
cdr3_length: 15; v_call: TRBV7-9; j_call: TRBJ2-1; clone_size: few; d_call: TRBD1; cdr3_aa: CASSPGTGLIDEQFF; cdr3_nt: TGTGCCAGCAGCCCCGGGACAGGGCTGATTGATGAGCAGTTCTTC
cdr3_length: 13; v_call: TRBV28; j_call: TRBJ1-2; clone_size: few; d_call: TRBD1; cdr3_aa: CASSPGQEDGYTF; cdr3_nt: TGTGCCAGCAGTCCGGGACAGGAGGATGGCTACACCTTC
cdr3_length: 13; v_call: TRBV6-5; j_call: TRBJ2-7; clone_size: .; d_call: .; cdr3_aa: CASRYSGGREQYF; cdr3_nt: TGTGCCAGCAGGTATAGCGGTGGTAGGGAGCAGTACTTC
cdr3_length: 15; v_call: TRBV7-2; j_call: TRBJ1-6; clone_size: .; d_call: .; cdr3_aa: CASSLGPFRDRALHF; cdr3_nt: TGTGCCAGCAGCTTAGGGCCGTTTCGGGATCGGGCCCTCCACTTT
cdr3_length: 14; v_call: TRBV30; j_call: TRBJ2-7; clone_size: .; d_call: .; cdr3_aa: CAWSVSRLSYEQYF; cdr3_nt: TGTGCCTGGAGTGTATCGCGCCTGTCCTACGAGCAGTACTTC
cdr3_length: 14; v_call: TRBV5-4; j_call: TRBJ2-1; clone_size: .; d_call: .; cdr3_aa: CASSFGGGTNEQFF; cdr3_nt: TGTGCCAGCAGCTTTGGCGGGGGCACCAATGAGCAGTTCTTC
cdr3_length: 16; v_call: TRBV27; j_call: TRBJ2-3; clone_size: .; d_call: TRBD2; cdr3_aa: CASSKLAGRSTDTQYF; cdr3_nt: TGTGCCAGCAGTAAACTAGCGGGGAGAAGCACAGATACGCAGTATTTT
cdr3_length: 15; v_call: TRBV24-1; j_call: TRBJ2-1; clone_size: .; d_call: TRBD1; cdr3_aa: CATSAVTGGKDEQFF; cdr3_nt: TGTGCCACCAGTGCCGTCACAGGGGGGAAGGATGAGCAGTTCTTC
cdr3_length: 15; v_call: TRBV18; j_call: TRBJ1-3; clone_size: .; d_call: TRBD1; cdr3_aa: CASSPDRGSGNTIYF; cdr3_nt: TGTGCCAGCTCACCAGACAGGGGCTCTGGAAACACCATATATTTT
cdr3_length: 16; v_call: TRBV23-1; j_call: TRBJ2-7; clone_size: .; d_call: TRBD1; cdr3_aa: CASSQTPTGKDYEQYF; cdr3_nt: TGCGCCAGCAGTCAAACCCCGACAGGGAAGGACTACGAGCAGTACTTC
cdr3_length: 18; v_call: TRBV28; j_call: TRBJ2-6; clone_size: .; d_call: .; cdr3_aa: CASSPHGLPVSGANVLTF; cdr3_nt: TGTGCCAGCAGTCCTCACGGACTCCCGGTCTCTGGGGCCAACGTCCTGACTTTC
cdr3_length: 14; v_call: TRBV2; j_call: TRBJ2-7; clone_size: once; d_call: .; cdr3_aa: CASSDGIPPYEQYF; cdr3_nt: TGTGCCAGCAGTGACGGGATCCCTCCCTACGAGCAGTACTTC
cdr3_length: 16; v_call: TRBV3-1/TRBV3-2; j_call: TRBJ1-2; clone_size: .; d_call: TRBD1; cdr3_aa: CASSQGGTGKVYGYTF; cdr3_nt: TGTGCCAGCAGCCAAGGAGGGACAGGGAAAGTCTATGGCTACACCTTC
cdr3_length: 14; v_call: TRBV5-1; j_call: TRBJ1-3; clone_size: once; d_call: .; cdr3_aa: CASSRGDSGNTIYF; cdr3_nt: TGCGCCAGCAGCAGAGGTGACTCTGGAAACACCATATATTTT
cdr3_length: 15; v_call: TRBV4-3; j_call: TRBJ2-7; clone_size: .; d_call: TRBD1; cdr3_aa: CASSQVDRGRYEQYF; cdr3_nt: TGCGCCAGCAGCCAAGTGGACAGGGGGAGGTACGAGCAGTACTTC
cdr3_length: 15; v_call: TRBV6-1; j_call: TRBJ2-5; clone_size: .; d_call: .; cdr3_aa: CASSETGTYQETQYF; cdr3_nt: TGTGCCAGCAGTGAAACCGGGACATACCAAGAGACCCAGTACTTC
cdr3_length: 14; v_call: TRBV6-5; j_call: TRBJ1-5; clone_size: .; d_call: .; cdr3_aa: CASRREYSNQPQHF; cdr3_nt: TGTGCCAGCCGGCGGGAGTATAGCAATCAGCCCCAGCATTTT
cdr3_length: 15; v_call: TRBV23-1; j_call: TRBJ2-2; clone_size: .; d_call: TRBD1; cdr3_aa: CASSGDRGNTGELFF; cdr3_nt: TGCGCCAGCAGCGGGGACAGGGGGAACACCGGGGAGCTGTTTTTT
cdr3_length: 15; v_call: TRBV11-2; j_call: TRBJ2-2; clone_size: once; d_call: .; cdr3_aa: CASSLVRGHTGELFF; cdr3_nt: TGTGCCAGCAGCTTAGTCAGGGGTCATACCGGGGAGCTGTTTTTT
cdr3_length: 14; v_call: TRBV2; j_call: TRBJ2-2; clone_size: .; d_call: .; cdr3_aa: CASGEGRGTGELFF; cdr3_nt: TGTGCCAGCGGGGAAGGCAGGGGCACCGGGGAGCTGTTTTTT
cdr3_length: 13; v_call: TRBV11-2; j_call: TRBJ1-1; clone_size: .; d_call: .; cdr3_aa: CASSPRSNTEAFF; cdr3_nt: TGTGCCAGCAGCCCGAGATCGAACACTGAAGCTTTCTTT
cdr3_length: 15; v_call: TRBV11-1; j_call: TRBJ2-5; clone_size: once; d_call: .; cdr3_aa: CASSLGGPRSETQYF; cdr3_nt: TGTGCCAGCAGCTTAGGGGGGCCACGGAGCGAGACCCAGTACTTC
cdr3_length: 16; v_call: TRBV19; j_call: TRBJ1-5; clone_size: .; d_call: TRBD1; cdr3_aa: CASSTQRTGVGQPQHF; cdr3_nt: TGTGCCAGTAGTACTCAAAGGACAGGGGTTGGTCAGCCCCAGCATTTT
cdr3_length: 15; v_call: TRBV5-5; j_call: TRBJ1-2; clone_size: once; d_call: TRBD1; cdr3_aa: CASRRPRGQGSGYTF; cdr3_nt: TGTGCCAGCAGAAGACCCCGGGGACAGGGCTCTGGCTACACCTTC
cdr3_length: 12; v_call: TRBV11-2; j_call: TRBJ2-3; clone_size: .; d_call: .; cdr3_aa: CASTSSTDTQYF; cdr3_nt: TGTGCCAGCACCTCGAGCACAGATACGCAGTATTTT
cdr3_length: 15; v_call: TRBV7-3; j_call: TRBJ1-6; clone_size: .; d_call: TRBD1; cdr3_aa: CASSAQGADNSPLHF; cdr3_nt: TGTGCCAGCAGCGCACAGGGGGCGGATAATTCACCCCTCCACTTT
cdr3_length: 14; v_call: TRBV6-5; j_call: TRBJ2-7; clone_size: .; d_call: .; cdr3_aa: CASSWVGGPYEQYF; cdr3_nt: TGTGCCAGCAGTTGGGTGGGAGGCCCCTACGAGCAGTACTTC
cdr3_length: 14; v_call: TRBV30; j_call: TRBJ1-2; clone_size: once; d_call: .; cdr3_aa: CAWSVSRPGGGYTF; cdr3_nt: TGTGCCTGGAGTGTGTCACGGCCTGGGGGGGGCTACACCTTC
cdr3_length: 14; v_call: TRBV15; j_call: TRBJ1-2; clone_size: .; d_call: .; cdr3_aa: CATSRDLRGGGYTF; cdr3_nt: TGTGCCACCAGCAGAGATTTGAGGGGAGGAGGCTACACCTTC
cdr3_length: 12; v_call: TRBV7-2; j_call: TRBJ2-1; clone_size: .; d_call: .; cdr3_aa: CASSSLVYEQFF; cdr3_nt: TGTGCCAGCAGCTCACTAGTCTATGAGCAGTTCTTC
cdr3_length: 14; v_call: TRBV6-5; j_call: TRBJ1-6; clone_size: .; d_call: TRBD1; cdr3_aa: CASSYHDRGSPLHF; cdr3_nt: TGTGCCAGCAGTTACCACGACAGGGGTTCACCCCTCCACTTT
cdr3_length: 13; v_call: TRBV9; j_call: TRBJ2-1; clone_size: once; d_call: .; cdr3_aa: CASSVADTIEQFF; cdr3_nt: TGTGCCAGCAGCGTAGCAGATACCATTGAGCAGTTCTTC
cdr3_length: 13; v_call: TRBV28; j_call: TRBJ1-2; clone_size: .; d_call: .; cdr3_aa: CASRSGSGYGYTF; cdr3_nt: TGTGCCAGCAGGTCAGGGTCGGGCTATGGCTACACCTTC
cdr3_length: 17; v_call: TRBV7-9; j_call: TRBJ1-1; clone_size: .; d_call: TRBD1; cdr3_aa: CASSGGQGASMNTEAFF; cdr3_nt: TGTGCCAGCAGCGGGGGACAGGGGGCCTCCATGAACACTGAAGCTTTCTTT
cdr3_length: 14; v_call: TRBV7-9; j_call: TRBJ2-1; clone_size: .; d_call: TRBD2; cdr3_aa: CASSSGLAGYEQFF; cdr3_nt: TGTGCCAGCAGCTCCGGACTAGCGGGCTATGAGCAGTTCTTC
cdr3_length: 15; v_call: TRBV19; j_call: TRBJ2-5; clone_size: .; d_call: TRBD2; cdr3_aa: CASSIRTSVRETQYF; cdr3_nt: TGTGCCAGTAGTATCCGGACTAGCGTGCGCGAGACCCAGTACTTC
cdr3_length: 13; v_call: TRBV6-2/TRBV6-3; j_call: TRBJ1-2; clone_size: .; d_call: TRBD1; cdr3_aa: CASSRGQGGGYTF; cdr3_nt: TGTGCCAGCAGTCGGGGACAGGGAGGTGGCTACACCTTC
cdr3_length: 16; v_call: TRBV5-1; j_call: TRBJ1-6; clone_size: .; d_call: TRBD1; cdr3_aa: CASSLAPTGGDSPLHF; cdr3_nt: TGCGCCAGCAGCTTGGCCCCGACAGGGGGCGACTCACCCCTCCACTTT
cdr3_length: 14; v_call: TRBV28; j_call: TRBJ1-5; clone_size: once; d_call: TRBD1; cdr3_aa: CASSAGQRHQPQHF; cdr3_nt: TGTGCCAGCAGTGCGGGACAGAGACATCAGCCCCAGCATTTT
cdr3_length: 15; v_call: TRBV5-1; j_call: TRBJ2-3; clone_size: .; d_call: TRBD1; cdr3_aa: CASSSAGGWSGTQYF; cdr3_nt: TGCGCCAGCAGCTCGGCAGGGGGCTGGTCAGGTACGCAGTATTTT
cdr3_length: 9; v_call: TRBV7-9; j_call: TRBJ1-2; clone_size: .; d_call: .; cdr3_aa: CASSSQLTF; cdr3_nt: TGTGCCAGCAGCTCCCAACTGACCTTC
cdr3_length: 14; v_call: TRBV5-4; j_call: TRBJ1-3; clone_size: .; d_call: TRBD1; cdr3_aa: CASSLRQGGNTIYF; cdr3_nt: TGTGCCAGCAGCTTGCGACAGGGAGGAAACACCATATATTTT
cdr3_length: 15; v_call: TRBV4-3; j_call: TRBJ2-7; clone_size: .; d_call: .; cdr3_aa: CASSQAQGKSYEQYF; cdr3_nt: TGCGCCAGCAGCCAAGCGCAGGGTAAATCCTACGAGCAGTACTTC
cdr3_length: 20; v_call: TRBV13; j_call: TRBJ2-6; clone_size: .; d_call: TRBD1; cdr3_aa: CASSTSRRQGNSSGANVLTF; cdr3_nt: TGTGCCAGCAGCACCTCACGCCGACAGGGGAATAGCTCTGGGGCCAACGTCCTGACTTTC
cdr3_length: 13; v_call: TRBV5-1; j_call: TRBJ2-3; clone_size: .; d_call: TRBD2; cdr3_aa: CASKLGGSDTQYF; cdr3_nt: TGCGCCAGCAAGTTGGGGGGGTCAGATACGCAGTATTTT